This T cell receptor beta chain was documented in a study of control samples from healthy donors and cancer patients. Method: immunoSEQ multiplex PCR; TCRdb's copy keeps in-frame clones and lacks some. The sample includes around 100,000 clones, about 90% of them seen just once. Trimming shortened V by 4 bases and J by 0 bases, and 14 bases separated the two germline ends. The CDR3 covers 15 residues. Germline V lookup: CDR1 SGHDT, CDR2 YYEEEE. The rearrangement uses TRBV5-6 and TRBJ2-7; no reliable D call. The sample taken for sequencing was blood. The TCR originated in a woman aged 18-29 years in good health. The CDR3 spells CASSPTGWGSYEQYF. As DNA, the CDR3 is TGTGCCAGCAGCCCTACCGGGTGGGGCTCCTACGAGCAGTACTTC.